This T cell receptor beta chain originates from a study of glioma-infiltrating T cells. Using RNA template, CDR3s of TCR alpha and beta were amplified with iRepertoire arm-PCR. For one-step reverse transcription and amplification, 100-400 ng of tissue mRNA or PBMC total RNA was used. TCRdb re-derived calls from the multiplex PCR reads in MiXCR, one entry per CDR3 protein. The top ten hold around 11% of the sample, which has about 410,000 distinct CDR3 sequences, around 45% seen once. Study-wide results and caveats: A blood CDR3 motif signature was depleted in highly divergent patients. Gliomas, especially low-grade, showed above-expected tissue-blood divergence; non-neoplastic patients showed below.

There are 14 residues in the CDR3. The germline gives CDR1 LGHDT, CDR2 YNNKEL (reference sequence). About this clonotype: Its antigen is undetermined. A much larger clone differs from this one at a single base, so this may be a read error.

The receptor was derived from a human donor with low-grade glioma or glioblastoma, undergoing nonglioma brain surgery, or in good health (not recorded which). The chain uses TRBV3-1 and TRBJ1-2; D uncertain. Sequenced input: glioma tissue, nonneoplastic brain tissue, or PBMCs (not recorded which). The CDR3 DNA is TGTGCCACAGAAGGGAGACAAGGCAGGTCGGAATACATCTTC. Residues: CATEGRQGRSEYIF.